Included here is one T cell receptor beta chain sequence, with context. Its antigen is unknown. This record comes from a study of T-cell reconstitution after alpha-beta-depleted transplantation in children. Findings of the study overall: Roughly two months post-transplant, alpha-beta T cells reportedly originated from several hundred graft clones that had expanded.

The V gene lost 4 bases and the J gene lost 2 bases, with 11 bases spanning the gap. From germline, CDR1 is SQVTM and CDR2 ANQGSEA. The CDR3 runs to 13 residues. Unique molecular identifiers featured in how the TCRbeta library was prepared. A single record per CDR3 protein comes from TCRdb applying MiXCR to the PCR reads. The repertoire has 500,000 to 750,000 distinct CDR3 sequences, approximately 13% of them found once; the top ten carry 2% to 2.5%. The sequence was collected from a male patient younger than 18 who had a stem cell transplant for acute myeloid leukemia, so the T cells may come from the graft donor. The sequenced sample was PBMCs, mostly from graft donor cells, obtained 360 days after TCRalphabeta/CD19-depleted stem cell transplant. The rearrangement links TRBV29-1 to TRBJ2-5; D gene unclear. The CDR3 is CSVVAPLQETQYF. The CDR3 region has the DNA TGCAGCGTTGTAGCCCCCTTACAAGAGACCCAGTACTTC.